The subject of this entry is one TCR beta chain. Its antigen is currently unknown. A multiplex PCR was run with 60 Vbeta primers and 13 Jbeta primers. Study processing details: About 12 million of the 80 million or so unique TCR beta chains counted in a later analysis were shared. Using immunoSEQ multiplex PCR, the repertoire was profiled, and TCRdb retains in-frame clones only, with some absent. V and J calls and clone size are those listed in that table; D and trimming were worked out from the DNA. This repertoire shows about 170,000 clones, 60% to 80% found once; its top ten account for just under 3%. The data belong to a study of cytomegalovirus exposure and HLA in healthy donors. Study-wide results and limits: Reported results showed that the classifier diagnosed cytomegalovirus status with high specificity and sensitivity.

Germline lookup yields CDR1 SGHRS and CDR2 YFSETQ. The V gene end was trimmed by 0 bases and the J gene end by 0 bases; junction bases not matched to a gene: 4. The CDR3 is 17 amino acids. Sequenced input: PBMCs. The chain combines TRBV5-1 with TRBJ1-3, with 9 positions matching TRBD1. This clonotype was sampled from a man between 35 and 55 years old in good health and CMV-seronegative. The CDR3 sequence: CASSLGDRANSGNTIYF. The CDR3 DNA is TGCGCCAGCAGCTTGGGGGACAGGGCCAACTCTGGAAACACCATATATTTT.